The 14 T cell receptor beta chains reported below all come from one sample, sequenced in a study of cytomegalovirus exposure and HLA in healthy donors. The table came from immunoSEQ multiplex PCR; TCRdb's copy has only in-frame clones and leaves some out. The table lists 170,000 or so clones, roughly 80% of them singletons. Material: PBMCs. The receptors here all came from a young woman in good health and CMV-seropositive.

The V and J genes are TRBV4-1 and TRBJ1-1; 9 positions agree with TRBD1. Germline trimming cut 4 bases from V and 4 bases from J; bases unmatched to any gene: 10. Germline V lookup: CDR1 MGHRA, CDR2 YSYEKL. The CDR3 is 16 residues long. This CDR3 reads CASSLLFRDRATEAFF. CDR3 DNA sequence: TGCGCCAGCAGCCTACTATTCCGGGACAGGGCCACTGAAGCTTTCTTT.

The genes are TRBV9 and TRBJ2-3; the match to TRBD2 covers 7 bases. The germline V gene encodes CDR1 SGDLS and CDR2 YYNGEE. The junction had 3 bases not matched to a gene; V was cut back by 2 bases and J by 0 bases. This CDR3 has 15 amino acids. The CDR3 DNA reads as TGTGCCAGCAGCGTCCGAGCGGGGAGCACAGATACGCAGTATTTT. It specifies CASSVRAGSTDTQYF.

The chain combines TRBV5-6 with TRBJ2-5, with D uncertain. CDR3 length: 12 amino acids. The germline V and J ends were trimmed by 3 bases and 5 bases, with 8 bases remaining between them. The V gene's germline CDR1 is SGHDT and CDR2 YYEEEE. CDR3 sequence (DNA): TGTGCCAGCAGCTCAAGCATGGAGACCCAGTACTTC. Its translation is CASSSSMETQYF.

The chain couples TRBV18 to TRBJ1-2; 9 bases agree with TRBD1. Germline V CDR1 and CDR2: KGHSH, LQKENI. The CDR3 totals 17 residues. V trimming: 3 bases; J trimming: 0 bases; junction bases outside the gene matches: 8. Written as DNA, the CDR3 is TGTGCCAGCTCACCGAGGACAGGGGCGGACACTAACTATGGCTACACCTTC. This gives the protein CASSPRTGADTNYGYTF.

CDR3 coding DNA: TGTGCTAGTGGTTTGGGGTTCCGGGACAGGGACGCTTTCTTT. Amino acids: CASGLGFRDRDAFF. The V and J genes are TRBV12-5 and TRBJ1-1, with TRBD1 matching 9 bases. J gave up 11 bases and V 1 base, and 8 bases lay outside the gene matches. Germline V CDR1 and CDR2: LGHNT, FRNRAP. The CDR3 extends over 14 amino acids. Looking up the rest from reference TRBV12-5 and TRBJ1-1 gives the full variable domain: DARVTQTPRHKVTEMGQEVTMRCQPILGHNTVFWYRQTMMQGLELLAYFRNRAPLDDSGMPKDRFSAEMPDATLATLKIQPSEPRDSAVYFCASGLGFRDRDAFFGQGTRLTVV.

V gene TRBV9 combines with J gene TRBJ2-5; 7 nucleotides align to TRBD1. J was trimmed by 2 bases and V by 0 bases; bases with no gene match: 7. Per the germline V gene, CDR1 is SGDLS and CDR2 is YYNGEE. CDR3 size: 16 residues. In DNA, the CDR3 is TGTGCCAGCAGCGTAGACGGACAGACAGGGCAAGAGACCCAGTACTTC. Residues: CASSVDGQTGQETQYF.

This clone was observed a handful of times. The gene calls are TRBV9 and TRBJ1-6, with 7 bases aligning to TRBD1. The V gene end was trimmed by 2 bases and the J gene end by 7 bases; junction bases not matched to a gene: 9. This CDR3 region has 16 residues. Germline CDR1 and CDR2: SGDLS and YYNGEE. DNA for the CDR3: TGTGCCAGCAGCGTTTCTTCCGGGACAGCAAATTCACCCCTCCACTTT. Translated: CASSVSSGTANSPLHF.

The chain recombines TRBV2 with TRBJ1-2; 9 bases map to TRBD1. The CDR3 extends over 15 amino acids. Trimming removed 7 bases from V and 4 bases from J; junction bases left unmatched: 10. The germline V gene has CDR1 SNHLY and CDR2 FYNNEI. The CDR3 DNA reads TGTGCCAGCAATCCGGGACAGGGAAATTTCTATGGCTACACCTTC. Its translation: CASNPGQGNFYGYTF.

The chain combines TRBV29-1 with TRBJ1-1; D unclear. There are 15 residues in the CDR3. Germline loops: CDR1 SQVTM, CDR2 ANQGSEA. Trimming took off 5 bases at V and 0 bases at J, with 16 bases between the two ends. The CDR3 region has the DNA TGCAGCGTTCGCGGAGGTTACGGAATGAACACTGAAGCTTTCTTT. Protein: CSVRGGYGMNTEAFF.

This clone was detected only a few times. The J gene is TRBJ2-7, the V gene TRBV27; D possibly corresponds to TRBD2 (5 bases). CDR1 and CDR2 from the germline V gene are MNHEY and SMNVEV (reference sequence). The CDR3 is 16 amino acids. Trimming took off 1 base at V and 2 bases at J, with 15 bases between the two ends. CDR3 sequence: CASSLCCGLPTYEQYF. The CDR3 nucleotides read TGTGCCAGCAGTTTATGTTGTGGACTCCCCACCTACGAGCAGTACTTC.

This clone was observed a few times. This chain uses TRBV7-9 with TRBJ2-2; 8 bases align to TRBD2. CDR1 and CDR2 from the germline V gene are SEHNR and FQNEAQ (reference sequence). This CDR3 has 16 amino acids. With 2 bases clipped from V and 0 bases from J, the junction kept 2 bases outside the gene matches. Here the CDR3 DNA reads TGTGCCAGCAGCTTACGGCGGGGGGCGAACACCGGGGAGCTGTTTTTT. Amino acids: CASSLRRGANTGELFF.

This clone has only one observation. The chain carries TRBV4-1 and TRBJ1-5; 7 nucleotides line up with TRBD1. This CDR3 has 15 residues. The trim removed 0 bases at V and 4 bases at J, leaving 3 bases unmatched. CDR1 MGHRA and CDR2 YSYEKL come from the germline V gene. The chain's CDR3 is CASSQERTGNQPQHF. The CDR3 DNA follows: TGCGCCAGCAGCCAAGAGCGGACAGGAAATCAGCCCCAGCATTTT.

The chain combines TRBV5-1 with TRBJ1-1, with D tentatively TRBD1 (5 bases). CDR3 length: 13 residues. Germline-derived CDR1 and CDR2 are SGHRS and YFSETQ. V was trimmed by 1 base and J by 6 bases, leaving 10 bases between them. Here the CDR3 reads CASSLLGVAEAFF. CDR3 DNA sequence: TGCGCCAGCAGCTTGTTAGGGGTCGCTGAAGCTTTCTTT.

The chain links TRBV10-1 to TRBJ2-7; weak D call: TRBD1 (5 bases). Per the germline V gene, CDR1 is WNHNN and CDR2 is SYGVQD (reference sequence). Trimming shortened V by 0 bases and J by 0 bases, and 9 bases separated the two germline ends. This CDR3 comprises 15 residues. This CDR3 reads CASSESGVGSYEQYF. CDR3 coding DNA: TGCGCCAGCAGTGAGTCAGGGGTCGGCTCCTACGAGCAGTACTTC.